This T cell receptor beta chain derives from a study of cytotoxic CD8 clonotypes in ibrutinib-treated CLL. Study in general: Patients: about a dozen relapsed/refractory, fewer than 16 treatment-naive, 17 IGHV unmutated.

Germline V gene data show CDR1 as SGHRS and CDR2 as YFSETQ. The germline V and J ends were trimmed by 0 bases and 7 bases, with 13 bases remaining between them. This CDR3 region has 15 residues. The study, taken as a whole, reports: Among the clonotypes, public ones were uncommon and contracted or held stable on treatment. Measured clonality at baseline was greater than in age-matched healthy donors and tracked with circulating CD8+ T-cell counts.

Deep sequencing aimed at 1 in 200,000 to 1 in 1 million T cells' resolution. Method: immunoSEQ multiplex PCR; TCRdb's copy keeps in-frame clones and lacks some. Of 40,000 or so clones listed, under 80% are singletons. Points on this clone: The antigen remains unidentified.

The clonotype originates from a human donor with chronic lymphocytic leukemia. This chain uses TRBV5-1 with TRBJ1-4; no clear D gene. The starting material was PBMCs, obtained at disease progression, from a patient treated with ibrutinib. CDR3 loop: CASSLVGGNAEKLFF. For the CDR3, the DNA is TGCGCCAGCAGCTTGGTAGGAGGTAATGCTGAAAAACTGTTTTTT.